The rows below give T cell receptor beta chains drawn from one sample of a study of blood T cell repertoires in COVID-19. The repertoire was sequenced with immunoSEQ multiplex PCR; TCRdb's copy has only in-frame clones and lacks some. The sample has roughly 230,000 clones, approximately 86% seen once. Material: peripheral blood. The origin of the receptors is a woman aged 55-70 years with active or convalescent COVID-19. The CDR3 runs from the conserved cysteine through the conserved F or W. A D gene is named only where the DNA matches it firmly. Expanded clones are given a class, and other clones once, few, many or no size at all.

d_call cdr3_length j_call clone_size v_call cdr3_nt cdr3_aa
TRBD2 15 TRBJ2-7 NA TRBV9 TGTGCCAGCAGCCCGACCGGGACTAGTACCTACGAGCAGTACTTC CASSPTGTSTYEQYF
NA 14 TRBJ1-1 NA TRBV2 TGTGCCAGCAGTGAAAACAGCTTAAACACTGAAGCTTTCTTT CASSENSLNTEAFF
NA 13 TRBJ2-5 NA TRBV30 TGTGCCGCGCCCGGGACACCGGGGGAGACCCAGTACTTC CAAPGTPGETQYF
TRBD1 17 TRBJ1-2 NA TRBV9 TGTGCCAGCAGCGGTCCGGGACAGGGGCCCACTAACTATGGCTACACCTTC CASSGPGQGPTNYGYTF
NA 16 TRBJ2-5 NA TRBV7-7 TGTGCTAGCAGCTTAGTATCTGGGGCCGCGTGGGAGACCCAGTACTTC CASSLVSGAAWETQYF
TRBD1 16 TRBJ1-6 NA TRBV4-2 TGTGCCAGCAGCCTCATACCGACAGGGGCCCCCTCACCCCTCCACTTT CASSLIPTGAPSPLHF
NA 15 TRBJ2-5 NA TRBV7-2 TGTGCCAGCAGCTTAGATGGCAGGGGTGTTGAGACCCAGTACTTC CASSLDGRGVETQYF
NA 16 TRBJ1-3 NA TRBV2 TGTGCCAGCAGTGAAGCCATGGGAGCGGCTGGAAACACCATATATTTT CASSEAMGAAGNTIYF
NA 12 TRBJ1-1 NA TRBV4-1 TGCGCCAGCAGCCAAGGCCACAGAGAAGCTTTCTTT CASSQGHREAFF
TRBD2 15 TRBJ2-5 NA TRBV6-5 TGTGCCAGCAGTTCCTCTCACGGGAGGGGTGAGACCCAGTACTTC CASSSSHGRGETQYF
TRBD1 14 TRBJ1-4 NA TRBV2 TGTGCCAGCAGTGAACTCGGGACAGCTGAAAAACTGTTTTTT CASSELGTAEKLFF
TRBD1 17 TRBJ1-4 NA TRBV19 TGTGCCAGTAGTCACCCGTACAGGGGGGCAACTAATGAAAAACTGTTTTTT CASSHPYRGATNEKLFF
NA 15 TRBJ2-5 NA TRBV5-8 TGTGCCAGCAGGGGGAGACTATTGGCGGGAGAGACCCAGTACTTC CASRGRLLAGETQYF
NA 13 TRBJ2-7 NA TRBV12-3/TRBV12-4 TGTGCCAGCAGCCCGGCCGGAGCTTGGCAGCAGTACTTC CASSPAGAWQQYF
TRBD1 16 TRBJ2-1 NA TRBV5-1 TGCGCCAGCAGCCAGACCGGACAGGGCCCTGGGGATGAGCAGTTCTTC CASSQTGQGPGDEQFF
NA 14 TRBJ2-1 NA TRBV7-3 TGTGCCAGCAGCTCAATCAGGGTGGAAACGGCGCAGTTCTTC CASSSIRVETAQFF
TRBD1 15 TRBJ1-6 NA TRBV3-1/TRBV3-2 TGTGCCAGCAGCCCTCCGGGACAGGGAGTGTCACCCCTCCACTTT CASSPPGQGVSPLHF
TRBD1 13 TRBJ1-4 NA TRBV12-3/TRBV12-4 TGTGCCAGCACCTTGACAGGGTTTGAAAAACTGTTTTTT CASTLTGFEKLFF
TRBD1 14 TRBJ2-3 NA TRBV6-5 TGTGCCAGCAGAAGGACAGGGGGCGCAGATACGCAGTATTTT CASRRTGGADTQYF
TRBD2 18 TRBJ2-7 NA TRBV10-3 TGTGCCATCAGTGAATTCCTCGGGACTAGCGCCGCCCGCTACGAGCAGTACTTC CAISEFLGTSAARYEQYF
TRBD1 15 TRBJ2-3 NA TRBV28 TGTGCCAGCAGCTCTACAGGACAGGTGGCAGATACGCAGTATTTT CASSSTGQVADTQYF
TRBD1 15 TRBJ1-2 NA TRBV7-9 TGTGCCAGCAGCTTAGCGATGGGGACAGTTTATGGCTACACCTTC CASSLAMGTVYGYTF
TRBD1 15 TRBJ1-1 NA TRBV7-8 TGTGCCAGCAGCTTACATGGAACAGGGGGCAGGCAAGCTTTCTTT CASSLHGTGGRQAFF
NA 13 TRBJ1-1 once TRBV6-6 TGTGCCAGCAGTTACGCAGAGAACACTGAAGCTTTCTTT CASSYAENTEAFF
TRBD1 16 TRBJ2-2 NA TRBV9 TGTGCCAGCAGCCCACACGGACAGGCGAACACCGGGGAGCTGTTTTTT CASSPHGQANTGELFF
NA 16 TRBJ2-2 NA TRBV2 TGTGCCAGCAGACTCCGCTGGGCGGAAAACACCGGGAAGCTGTTTTTT CASRLRWAENTGKLFF
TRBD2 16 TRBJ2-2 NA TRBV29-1 TGCAGCGTTGGCCTCCTAGCGGGAGCGGACACCGGGGAGCTGTTTTTT CSVGLLAGADTGELFF
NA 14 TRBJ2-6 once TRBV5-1 TGCGCCAGCAGCCCCACATCTGGGGCCAACGTCCTGACTTTC CASSPTSGANVLTF
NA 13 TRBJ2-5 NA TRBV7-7 TGTGCTAGCAGCCTTGCGAGGAAAGAGACCCAGTACTTC CASSLARKETQYF
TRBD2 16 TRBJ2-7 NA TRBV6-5 TGTGCCAGCAGTTTTACCTCTGGACTAGCGGTTCTGGAGCAGTACTTC CASSFTSGLAVLEQYF
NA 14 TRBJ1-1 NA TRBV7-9 TGTGCCAGCAGTTCCCCGGCGGCCAACACTGAAGCTTTCTTT CASSSPAANTEAFF
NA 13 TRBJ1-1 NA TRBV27 TGTGCCAGCAGTTTGTCCCTTAACACTGAAGCTTTCTTT CASSLSLNTEAFF
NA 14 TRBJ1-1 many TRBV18 TGTGCCAGCTCACCCTCCAGGGGGAACACTGAAGCTTTCTTT CASSPSRGNTEAFF
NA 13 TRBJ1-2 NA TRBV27 TGTGCCAGCAGCTTCGACAGTTACTATGGCTACACCTTC CASSFDSYYGYTF
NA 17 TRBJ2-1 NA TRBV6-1 TGTGCCAGCAGTGACCGATACCAGTCCACGTGGTACAATGAGCAGTTCTTC CASSDRYQSTWYNEQFF
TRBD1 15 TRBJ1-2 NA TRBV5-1 TGCGCCAGCAGCCCAGAGGGACAGGGGATATATGGCTACACCTTC CASSPEGQGIYGYTF
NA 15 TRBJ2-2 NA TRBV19 TGTGCCAGTAGTCCCGCCCGGCGAGGGACCGGGGAGCTGTTTTTT CASSPARRGTGELFF
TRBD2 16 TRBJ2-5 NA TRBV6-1 TGTGCCAGCAGTGGAACTCTAGCGGGGGGTTCAGAGACCCAGTACTTC CASSGTLAGGSETQYF
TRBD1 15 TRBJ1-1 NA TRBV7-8 TGTGCCAGCAGCTTTGGGACAGGGTGGAACACTGAAGCTTTCTTT CASSFGTGWNTEAFF
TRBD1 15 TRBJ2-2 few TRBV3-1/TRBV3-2 TGTGCCAGCAGCCAAGGACAGGGGTTAAACGGGGAGCTGTTTTTT CASSQGQGLNGELFF
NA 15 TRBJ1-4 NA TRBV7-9 TGTGCCAGCAGCCGTTCGACTTTACCAGATGAAAAACTGTTTTTT CASSRSTLPDEKLFF
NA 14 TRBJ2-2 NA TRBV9 TGTGCCAGCAGCGTCGAAGGGACACCCGGGGAGCTGTTTTTT CASSVEGTPGELFF
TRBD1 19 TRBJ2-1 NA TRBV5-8 TGTGCCAGCAGCCTCAAGGGCGGATGGACAGGCGCCTCCTACAATGAGCAGTTCTTC CASSLKGGWTGASYNEQFF